Following are 4 T cell receptor beta chains from one sample sequenced in a study of technical replicates of blood from a few donors. TCRdb's copy holds only in-frame clones and misses some; the assay was immunoSEQ multiplex PCR. The sample includes 70,000 to 85,000 clones, around 97% of them seen just once. Sequencing used T cells isolated from PBMCs. Source of these receptors: a human donor in good health.

This chain connects TRBV5-1 to TRBJ2-2; D is ambiguous. The CDR3 contains 11 residues. Trimming stripped 6 bases from V and 4 bases from J, with 4 bases between. Germline CDR1 is SGHRS and CDR2 is YFSETQ. The DNA of the CDR3 is TGCGCCAGCACCCTCACCGGGGAGCTGTTTTTT. This sequence encodes CASTLTGELFF.

V usage is TRBV18 and J usage is TRBJ2-1; 7 nucleotides agree with TRBD2. V lost 2 bases, J lost 0 bases, and 4 bases stayed unmatched. Germline V CDR1 and CDR2: KGHSH, LQKENI. The CDR3 contains 16 residues. The CDR3 coding sequence is TGTGCCAGCTCACCAATACTAGCGTCCTCCTACAATGAGCAGTTCTTC. Its protein is CASSPILASSYNEQFF.

Only one count was recorded for this clone. The rearrangement joins TRBV6-5 to TRBJ1-5; tentatively, D is TRBD1 (5 bases). The V gene lost 4 bases and the J gene lost 0 bases, with 10 bases spanning the gap. This CDR3 is built from 15 residues. CDR1 is MNHEY, CDR2 SVGAGI, per germline. DNA for the CDR3: TGTGCCAGCAGTTTCCTCAGGGATAGCAATCAGCCCCAGCATTTT. Translation: CASSFLRDSNQPQHF.

The gene calls are TRBV5-4 and TRBJ2-1; 7 positions agree with TRBD2. The germline CDR1 and CDR2 sequences are SGHNT and YYREEE (reference sequence). J gave up 5 bases and V 1 base, and 6 bases lay outside the gene matches. This CDR3 contains 15 residues. The CDR3 spells CASSLSAGDNNEQFF. CDR3 in DNA: TGTGCCAGCAGCTTGTCGGCGGGAGACAACAATGAGCAGTTCTTC. Full variable domain (missing parts from reference TRBV5-4 and TRBJ2-1): ETGVTQSPTHLIKTRGQQVTLRCSSQSGHNTVSWYQQALGQGPQFIFQYYREEENGRGNFPPRFSGLQFPNYSSELNVNALELDDSALYLCASSLSAGDNNEQFFGPGTRLTVL.